Presented here are 12 T cell receptor beta chains from one specimen sequenced in a study of pediatric ulcerative colitis. The rectum was sampled with one to two pinch biopsies at colonoscopy. Measured with immunoSEQ multiplex PCR; TCRdb has only the in-frame clones, and not every one. This table has 15,000 to 20,000 clones, about three quarters appearing once. The specimen sequenced was gut tissue. Every receptor here comes from a girl between 10 and 17 years old with moderate ulcerative colitis.

This chain links TRBV12-5 with TRBJ2-7; D is unclear. Per germline, CDR1 LGHNT and CDR2 FRNRAP. V lost 6 bases to trimming and J lost 4 bases, with 25 bases between them. The CDR3 totals 17 residues. CDR3 nucleotide sequence: TGTGCTAGTGGCTCGCCCCAGAGTAGTGTCCGACTGTACGAGCAGTACTTC. Its protein product is CASGSPQSSVRLYEQYF. The full variable domain, rest sourced from reference TRBV12-5 and TRBJ2-7, is DARVTQTPRHKVTEMGQEVTMRCQPILGHNTVFWYRQTMMQGLELLAYFRNRAPLDDSGMPKDRFSAEMPDATLATLKIQPSEPRDSAVYFCASGSPQSSVRLYEQYFGPGTRLTVT.

The J gene is TRBJ2-3, the V gene TRBV7-9; possibly TRBD1 for D (6 bases). CDR3 length: 14 amino acids. Deletions cut 4 bases from V and 4 bases from J, with 12 bases between. The germline V gene has CDR1 SEHNR and CDR2 FQNEAQ (reference sequence). The CDR3 here is CASSSRTGSDTQYF. In DNA, the CDR3 is TGTGCCAGCAGCTCAAGAACAGGGTCAGATACGCAGTATTTT.

This chain uses TRBV5-6 with TRBJ2-5; D remains unclear. With 4 bases removed from V and 2 bases from J, the gap between germline ends came to 15 bases. In germline, CDR1 is SGHDT, CDR2 YYEEEE. The CDR3 totals 15 residues. CDR3 coding DNA: TGTGCCAGCAGCCGGTACCTCGGCGCGCAAGAGACCCAGTACTTC. Translated: CASSRYLGAQETQYF.

This clone is categorized as medium-sized. The chain recombines TRBV27 with TRBJ1-2; 7 bases fit TRBD1. V was pared by 2 bases and J by 2 bases, with 2 bases of the junction left unmatched. The CDR3 runs to 14 residues. Germline lookup yields CDR1 MNHEY and CDR2 SMNVEV (reference sequence). CDR3 protein: CASSLQGGNYGYTF. CDR3 in DNA: TGTGCCAGCAGTTTACAGGGGGGGAACTATGGCTACACCTTC.

This rearrangement joins TRBV5-1 to TRBJ2-1, with 10 bases fitting TRBD1. This CDR3 is built from 17 residues. CDR1 and CDR2 from the germline V gene are SGHRS and YFSETQ. With 0 bases clipped from V and 1 base from J, the junction kept 4 bases outside the gene matches. CDR3 DNA: TGCGCCAGCAGCTTGGGGACAGGGGGAAGGTCCTACAATGAGCAGTTCTTC. This sequence encodes CASSLGTGGRSYNEQFF.

The chain uses TRBV27 and TRBJ1-1; D perhaps matches TRBD1 (6 bases). Germline assignment: CDR1 MNHEY and CDR2 SMNVEV (reference sequence). The CDR3 is 13 amino acids. V lost 2 bases to trimming and J lost 7 bases, with 11 bases between them. The CDR3 protein is CASSLGRGLEAFF. The CDR3 region has the DNA TGTGCCAGCAGTTTAGGCAGGGGACTTGAAGCTTTCTTT.

The CDR3 bases are TGTGCCAGCTCACGCGAGGTTCTCAACACTGAAGCTTTCTTT. Translating gives CASSREVLNTEAFF. The chain links TRBV18 to TRBJ1-1; D not certain. This CDR3 has 14 residues. Trimming cost V 4 bases and J 2 bases, with 11 bases left between them. Germline CDR1 is KGHSH and CDR2 is LQKENI.

This clone was observed a handful of times. The DNA for the CDR3 is TGTGCCAGTAGCCTTAGTATAAGTGGCACTGAAGCTTTCTTT. Protein product: CASSLSISGTEAFF. The chain carries TRBV19 and TRBJ1-1; D ambiguous. This CDR3 is 14 amino acids long. The V gene lost 6 bases and the J gene lost 4 bases, with 15 bases spanning the gap. Germline V CDR1 and CDR2: LNHDA, SQIVND (reference sequence).

The chain uses TRBV5-6 and TRBJ1-6; D may be TRBD1 (6 bases). The CDR3 has 16 amino acids. Trimming left V 4 bases short and J 7 bases short, with 18 bases between. Germline assignment: CDR1 SGHDT and CDR2 YYEEEE. The CDR3 sequence: CASSRAPGTRNSPLHF. The CDR3 bases are TGTGCCAGCAGCCGTGCTCCCGGGACAAGGAATTCACCCCTCCACTTT.

The chain joins TRBV18 to TRBJ2-5; the D call may be TRBD1 or TRBD2 (5 bases each). CDR1 and CDR2 (germline): KGHSH, LQKENI. The CDR3 length is 13 residues. The V and J ends lost 3 bases and 9 bases respectively, with 14 bases between them. The CDR3 DNA follows: TGTGCCAGCTCACCGTCGGACACTAGGGCCCAGTACTTC. It translates to CASSPSDTRAQYF.

The chain has TRBV29-1 and TRBJ2-3; D may match TRBD1 or TRBD2 (5 bases each). This CDR3 is built from 14 residues. V lost 5 bases and J 6 bases, leaving 18 bases between the germline ends. Per germline, CDR1 SQVTM and CDR2 ANQGSEA. CDR3 sequence: CSVQDVRGADTQYF. The CDR3 DNA follows: TGCAGCGTTCAGGACGTCAGAGGGGCCGATACGCAGTATTTT.

This clone occurred once. V gene TRBV19 combines with J gene TRBJ2-1; D gene unclear. Trimming took off 5 bases at V and 5 bases at J, with 4 bases between the two ends. Germline V gene data show CDR1 as LNHDA and CDR2 as SQIVND (reference sequence). The CDR3 spans 11 residues. The CDR3 region is CASSLHNEQFF. The CDR3 DNA sequence: TGTGCCAGTAGTTTGCACAATGAGCAGTTCTTC.